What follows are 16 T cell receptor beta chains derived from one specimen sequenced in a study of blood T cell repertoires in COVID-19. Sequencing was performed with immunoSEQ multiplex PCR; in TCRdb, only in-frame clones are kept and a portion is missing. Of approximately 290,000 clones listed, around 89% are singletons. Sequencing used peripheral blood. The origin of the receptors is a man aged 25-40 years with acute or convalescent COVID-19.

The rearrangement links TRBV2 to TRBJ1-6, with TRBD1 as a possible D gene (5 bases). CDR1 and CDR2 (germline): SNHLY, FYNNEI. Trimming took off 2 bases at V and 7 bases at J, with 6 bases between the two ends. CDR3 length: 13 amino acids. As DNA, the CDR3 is TGTGCCAGCAGTGAACGGGGGAATTCACCCCTCCACTTT. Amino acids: CASSERGNSPLHF. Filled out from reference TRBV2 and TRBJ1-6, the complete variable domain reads EPEVTQTPSHQVTQMGQEVILRCVPISNHLYFYWYRQILGQKVEFLVSFYNNEISEKSEIFDDQFSVERPDGSNFTLKIRSTKLEDSAMYFCASSERGNSPLHFGNGTRLTVT.

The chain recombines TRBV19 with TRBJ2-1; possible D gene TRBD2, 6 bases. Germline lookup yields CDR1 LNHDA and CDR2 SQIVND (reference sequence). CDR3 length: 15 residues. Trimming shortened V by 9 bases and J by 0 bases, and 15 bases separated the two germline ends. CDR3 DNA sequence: TGTGCCAGCCGAGGACTACTGGGCTCCTACAATGAGCAGTTCTTC. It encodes CASRGLLGSYNEQFF.

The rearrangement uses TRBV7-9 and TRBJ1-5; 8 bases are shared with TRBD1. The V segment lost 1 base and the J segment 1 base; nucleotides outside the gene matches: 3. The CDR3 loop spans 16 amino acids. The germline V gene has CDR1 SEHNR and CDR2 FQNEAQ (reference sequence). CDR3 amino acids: CASSLGTGRSNQPQHF. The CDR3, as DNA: TGTGCCAGCAGCTTAGGGACAGGGAGAAGCAATCAGCCCCAGCATTTT. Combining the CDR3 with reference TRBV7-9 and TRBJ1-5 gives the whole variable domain DTGVSQNPRHKITKRGQNVTFRCDPISEHNRLYWYRQTLGQGPEFLTYFQNEAQLEKSRLLSDRFSAERPKGSFSTLEIQRTEQGDSAMYLCASSLGTGRSNQPQHFGDGTRLSIL.

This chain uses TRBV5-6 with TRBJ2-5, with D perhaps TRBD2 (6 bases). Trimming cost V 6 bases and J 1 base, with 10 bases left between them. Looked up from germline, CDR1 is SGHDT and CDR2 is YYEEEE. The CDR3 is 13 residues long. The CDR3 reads CASTWGVQETQYF. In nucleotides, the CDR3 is TGTGCCAGCACCTGGGGGGTCCAAGAGACCCAGTACTTC.

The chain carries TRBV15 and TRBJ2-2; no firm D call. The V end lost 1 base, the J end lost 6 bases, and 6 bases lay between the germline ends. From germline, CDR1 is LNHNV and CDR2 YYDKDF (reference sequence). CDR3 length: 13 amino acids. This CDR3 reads CATSRVRAGELFF. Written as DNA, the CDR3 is TGTGCCACCAGCAGAGTTCGGGCCGGGGAGCTGTTTTTT.

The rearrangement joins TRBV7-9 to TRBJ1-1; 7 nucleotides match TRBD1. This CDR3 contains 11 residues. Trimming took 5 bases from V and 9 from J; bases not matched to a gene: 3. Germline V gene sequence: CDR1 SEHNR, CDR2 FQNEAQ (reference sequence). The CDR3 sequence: CASSMTGKAFF. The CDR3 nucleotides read TGTGCCAGCAGCATGACAGGGAAAGCTTTCTTT.

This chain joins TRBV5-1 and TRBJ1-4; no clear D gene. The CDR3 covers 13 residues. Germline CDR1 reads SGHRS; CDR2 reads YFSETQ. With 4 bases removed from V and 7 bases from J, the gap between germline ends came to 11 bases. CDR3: CASSREGGEKLFF. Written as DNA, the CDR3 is TGCGCCAGCAGCCGTGAGGGTGGTGAAAAACTGTTTTTT.

CDR3 loop: CASYTGNSYEQYF. In DNA, the CDR3 is TGTGCCAGTTACACAGGGAACTCCTACGAGCAGTACTTC. V gene TRBV2 combines with J gene TRBJ2-7; D might be TRBD1 (6 bases). Germline assignment: CDR1 SNHLY and CDR2 FYNNEI. CDR3 size: 13 residues. V was cut by 9 bases and J by 0 bases, with 12 bases left in between.

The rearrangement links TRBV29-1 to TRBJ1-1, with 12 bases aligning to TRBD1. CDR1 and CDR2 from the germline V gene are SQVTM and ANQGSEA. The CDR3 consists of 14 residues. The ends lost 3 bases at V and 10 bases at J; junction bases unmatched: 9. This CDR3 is CSVDQGDRGPRAFF. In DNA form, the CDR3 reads TGCAGCGTTGATCAGGGGGACAGGGGGCCTAGAGCTTTCTTT.

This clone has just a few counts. The CDR3 loop reads CASSLAKSSGIAETQYF. As DNA, the CDR3 is TGTGCCAGCAGCTTAGCGAAATCTAGCGGGATTGCTGAGACCCAGTACTTC. The chain joins TRBV7-9 to TRBJ2-5; 9 nucleotides align to TRBD2. V was pared by 0 bases and J by 5 bases, with 10 bases of the junction left unmatched. The germline V gene has CDR1 SEHNR and CDR2 FQNEAQ (reference sequence). This CDR3 spans 17 amino acids.

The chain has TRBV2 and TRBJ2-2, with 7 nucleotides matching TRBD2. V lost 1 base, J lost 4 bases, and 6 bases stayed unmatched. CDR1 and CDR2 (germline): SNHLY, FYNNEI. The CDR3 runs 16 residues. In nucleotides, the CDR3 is TGTGCCAGCAGTGAAGGGGGACTAAGCGCCACCGGGGAGCTGTTTTTT. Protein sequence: CASSEGGLSATGELFF.

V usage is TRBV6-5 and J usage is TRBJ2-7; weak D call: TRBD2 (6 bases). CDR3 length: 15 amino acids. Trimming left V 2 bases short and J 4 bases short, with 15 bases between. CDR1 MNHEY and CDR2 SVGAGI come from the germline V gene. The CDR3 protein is CASSYAEGAVYEQYF. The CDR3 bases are TGTGCCAGCAGTTACGCGGAGGGTGCGGTGTACGAGCAGTACTTC.

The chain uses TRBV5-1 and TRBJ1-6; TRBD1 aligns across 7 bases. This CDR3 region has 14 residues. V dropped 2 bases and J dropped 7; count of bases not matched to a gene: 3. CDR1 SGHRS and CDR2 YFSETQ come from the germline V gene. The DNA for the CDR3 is TGCGCCAGCAGCTTCGTACAGGGGAATTCACCCCTCCACTTT. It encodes CASSFVQGNSPLHF. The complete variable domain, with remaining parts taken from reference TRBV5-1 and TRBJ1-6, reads KAGVTQTPRYLIKTRGQQVTLSCSPISGHRSVSWYQQTPGQGLQFLFEYFSETQRNKGNFPGRFSGRQFSNSRSEMNVSTLELGDSALYLCASSFVQGNSPLHFGNGTRLTVT.

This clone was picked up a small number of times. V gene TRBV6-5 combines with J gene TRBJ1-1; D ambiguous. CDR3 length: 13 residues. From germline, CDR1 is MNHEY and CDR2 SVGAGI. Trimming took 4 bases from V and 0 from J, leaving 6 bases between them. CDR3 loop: CASSFSLNTEAFF. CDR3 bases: TGTGCCAGCAGTTTTAGCCTGAACACTGAAGCTTTCTTT.

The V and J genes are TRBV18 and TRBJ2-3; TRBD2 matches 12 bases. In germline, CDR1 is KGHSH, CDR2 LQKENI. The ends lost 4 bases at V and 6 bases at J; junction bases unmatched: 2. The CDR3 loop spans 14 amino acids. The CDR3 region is CASSLGLAGDTQYF. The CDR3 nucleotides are TGTGCCAGCTCACTGGGACTAGCGGGTGATACGCAGTATTTT.

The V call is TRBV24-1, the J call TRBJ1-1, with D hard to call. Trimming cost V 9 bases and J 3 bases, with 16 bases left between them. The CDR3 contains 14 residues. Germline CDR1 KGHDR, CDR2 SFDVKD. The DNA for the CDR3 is TGTGCCACCCGTAAGGGAGTGGATTACACTGAAGCTTTCTTT. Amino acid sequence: CATRKGVDYTEAFF.